A selection of T cell receptor beta chains follows, all from one sample in a study of T cell repertoires in cytomegalovirus infection. For these TCRs, the target antigens are not known. TCRdb re-derived calls from the reads in MiXCR, one entry per CDR3 protein. Of about 480,000 distinct CDR3 sequences in the sample, 25% to 35% were seen once. The material was cultured PBMCs, obtained from culture after CMV antigen stimulation. These receptor sequences come from a human donor in good health (CMV status not recorded). Some clones in this sample may be carry-over from other donors' samples. The CDR3 runs from the conserved cysteine through the conserved F or W. The D gene is left open where the match is weak. Clone size is shown for a subset of rows, as once, few, many or a class of expanded clone.

D,length,V,J,size,DNA,CDR3
NA,16,TRBV7-8,TRBJ2-7,few,TGTGCCAGCAGCTGGGGACACCCGGAAAGGGTCTACGAGCAGTACTTC,CASSWGHPERVYEQYF
TRBD1,15,TRBV28,TRBJ1-5,NA,TGTGCCAGCAGTCCTTCTGACAGGGATCATCAGCCCCAGCATTTT,CASSPSDRDHQPQHF
NA,13,TRBV12-3/TRBV12-4,TRBJ1-4,few,TGTGCCAGCTCTGAGATTATCAATGAAAAACTGTTTTTT,CASSEIINEKLFF
NA,14,TRBV7-3,TRBJ1-1,few,TGTGCCAGCAGCGTACAGGGAGAGAACACTGAAGCTTTCTTT,CASSVQGENTEAFF
NA,14,TRBV20-1,TRBJ2-5,NA,TGCAGTGCTAGCCTTAGAGTTGGAGAGGAGACCCAGTACTTC,CSASLRVGEETQYF
TRBD1,18,TRBV7-2,TRBJ1-3,few,TGTGCCAGCAGCCCCCGGACAGGGATGGGGCTCTCTGGAAACACCATATATTTT,CASSPRTGMGLSGNTIYF
TRBD2,12,TRBV12-3/TRBV12-4,TRBJ2-4,many,TGTGCCAGGGGACTAGCGGAAAACATTCAGTACTTC,CARGLAENIQYF
NA,17,TRBV6-8,TRBJ2-4,once,TGTGCCAGCAGTACCCTGCGGACTGGATTAGCCAAAAACATTCAGTACTTC,CASSTLRTGLAKNIQYF
TRBD2,15,TRBV7-2,TRBJ2-7,NA,TGTGCCAGCAGCTTAAAGAGCGGGAGGGCCAACGAGCAGTACTTC,CASSLKSGRANEQYF
NA,14,TRBV28,TRBJ2-7,NA,TGTGCCAGCAGCAGGGTCCAGGGTCCCTACGAGCAGTACTTC,CASSRVQGPYEQYF
NA,17,TRBV15,TRBJ1-4,few,TGTGCCACCAGCAGAGATTATGCGGGGGCAACTAATGAAAAACTGTTTTTT,CATSRDYAGATNEKLFF
TRBD1,13,TRBV6-1,TRBJ2-7,few,TGTGCCAGCGGAAGGACAGGTTCATACGAGCAGTACTTC,CASGRTGSYEQYF
NA,14,TRBV2,TRBJ1-6,few,TGTGCCAGCAGTGAAGGGACGGGGAATTCACCCCTCCACTTT,CASSEGTGNSPLHF
TRBD2,15,TRBV7-6,TRBJ2-3,few,TGTGCCAGCAGACCCGGACTAGGAAGCACAGATACGCAGTATTTT,CASRPGLGSTDTQYF
NA,13,TRBV7-2,TRBJ1-3,medium-sized,TGTGCCAGCAGCTCCGGAGGAGGAAACACCATATATTTT,CASSSGGGNTIYF
NA,11,TRBV7-2,TRBJ2-1,NA,TGTGCCAGCGGCCCGCCGGTTGAGCAGTTCTTC,CASGPPVEQFF
TRBD1,16,TRBV12-5,TRBJ2-3,NA,TGTGCTAGTGGTTTAATGGGACAGGCGTTTAGGGATACGCAGTATTTT,CASGLMGQAFRDTQYF
NA,12,TRBV7-8,TRBJ2-1,medium-sized,TGTGCCAGCAGCTTGGACTCCCATGAGCAGTTCTTC,CASSLDSHEQFF
TRBD1,16,TRBV5-3,TRBJ2-5,NA,TGTGCCAGCAGCTTGGTCGGACAGGGGGAGCAAGAGACCCAGTACTTC,CASSLVGQGEQETQYF
NA,12,TRBV19,TRBJ2-5,NA,TGTGCCAGTAAGCCGCGGGGAGAGACCCAGTACTTC,CASKPRGETQYF
TRBD2,14,TRBV29-1,TRBJ2-3,NA,TGCAGCGCGGGAGGATGGTGGGGCACAGATACGCAGTATTTT,CSAGGWWGTDTQYF
TRBD1,15,TRBV28,TRBJ1-4,NA,TGTGCCAGCAGCCCCCCGGACAGGGGTAATGAAAAACTGTTTTTT,CASSPPDRGNEKLFF
NA,16,TRBV6-6,TRBJ2-2,NA,TGTGCCAGCAGCTCACAAAGGGGGATAGACACCGGGGAGCTGTTTTTT,CASSSQRGIDTGELFF
TRBD2,15,TRBV7-8,TRBJ2-2,few,TGTGCCAGCAGCTTAAAGCGGGAGGGCGGCGGGGAGCTGTTTTTT,CASSLKREGGGELFF
TRBD2,16,TRBV7-9,TRBJ2-3,NA,TGTGCCAGCAGCTTGAGCGGGAGTGGGGCCACAGATACGCAGTATTTT,CASSLSGSGATDTQYF
NA,12,TRBV6-2/TRBV6-3,TRBJ2-5,NA,TGTGCCAGCACAGGGATCAAAGAGACCCAGTACTTC,CASTGIKETQYF
NA,13,TRBV20-1,TRBJ2-4,NA,TGCAGTGCTAGAGATGGGCTGAAAAACATTCAGTACTTC,CSARDGLKNIQYF
NA,15,TRBV19,TRBJ1-1,NA,TGTGCCAGTAGTATGGGAAGAGCGGGGGACACTGAAGCTTTCTTT,CASSMGRAGDTEAFF
NA,14,TRBV28,TRBJ2-1,NA,TGTGCCAGCAGACAAGCGGAGCAGTGGAATGAGCAGTTCTTC,CASRQAEQWNEQFF
NA,14,TRBV29-1,TRBJ2-3,NA,TGCAGCGTTGGGAGGCAGGGGCCGACAGATACGCAGTATTTT,CSVGRQGPTDTQYF
NA,12,TRBV20-1,TRBJ2-1,NA,TGCAGTGCTACATCTAGAGTTATTGAGCAGTTCTTC,CSATSRVIEQFF
TRBD2,19,TRBV6-2/TRBV6-3,TRBJ2-1,once,TGTGCCAGCAGTTACACAGTAGCGGGAGGGCTTCTACCCCCCAATGAGCAGTTCTTC,CASSYTVAGGLLPPNEQFF
TRBD1,16,TRBV27,TRBJ1-5,NA,TGTGCCAGCTCCGGGACAGGGGGCGTCGGCAATCAGCCCCAGCATTTT,CASSGTGGVGNQPQHF
NA,14,TRBV7-2,TRBJ2-1,NA,TGTGCCAGCAGCTTAAGGGGTCTCCCCCATGAGCAGTTCTTC,CASSLRGLPHEQFF
TRBD2,19,TRBV7-8,TRBJ2-5,few,TGTGCCAGCAGCTTAGAGGTCCGTGGCGCACTAGCGGGAGGAGAGACCCAGTACTTC,CASSLEVRGALAGGETQYF
NA,12,TRBV7-2,TRBJ2-1,few,TGTGCCAGCAGCTTAGTGGGACATGAGCAGTTCTTC,CASSLVGHEQFF
NA,14,TRBV6-1,TRBJ1-3,many,TGTGCCAGCAGTCAGACAGGCCCTGGAAACACCATATATTTT,CASSQTGPGNTIYF
TRBD1,14,TRBV7-2,TRBJ1-6,NA,TGTGCCAGCAGCAGGACAGGGGGTAAATCACCCCTCCACTTT,CASSRTGGKSPLHF
NA,15,TRBV12-3/TRBV12-4,TRBJ2-6,few,TGTGCCAGCAGTTTAGGGGCCGTTGGGGCCAACGTCCTGACTTTC,CASSLGAVGANVLTF
TRBD2,16,TRBV4-2,TRBJ2-3,NA,TGTGCCAGCAGCCAAGATCCTAGCGGGAGCACAGATACGCAGTATTTT,CASSQDPSGSTDTQYF
NA,15,TRBV4-1,TRBJ1-5,NA,TGCGCCAGCAGCTTCCGGGACACCGGCAATCAGCCCCAGCATTTT,CASSFRDTGNQPQHF
NA,12,TRBV7-2,TRBJ1-5,NA,TGTGCCAGCAGCAGGGACAACGGGCCCCAGCATTTT,CASSRDNGPQHF